One sample yielded the 30 T cell receptor beta chains listed below, sequenced in a study of blood T cell repertoires in COVID-19. Generated by immunoSEQ multiplex PCR, the TCRdb table keeps only in-frame clones and is missing some. The table shows 190,000 or so clones, with approximately 86% occurring only once. Input material: peripheral blood. The source of these receptors is a middle-aged man with active or convalescent COVID-19.

V usage is TRBV11-3 and J usage is TRBJ2-2; tentatively, D is TRBD2 (6 bases). This CDR3 spans 13 amino acids. Trimming took off 5 bases at V and 5 bases at J, with 9 bases between the two ends. Germline CDR1 and CDR2: SGHNT and YENEEA. CDR3 in amino acids: CASSRGKTGELFF. The CDR3 DNA reads as TGTGCCAGCAGCCGGGGGAAGACCGGGGAGCTGTTTTTT.

The chain links TRBV6-1 to TRBJ1-6; D not certain. Germline CDR1 is MNHNS and CDR2 is SASEGT. Trimming stripped 3 bases from V and 0 bases from J, with 9 bases between. The CDR3 has 16 residues. The CDR3 region is CASSDLKSSYNSPLHF. The DNA of the CDR3 is TGTGCCAGCAGTGACCTAAAGAGCTCCTATAATTCACCCCTCCACTTT.

The J gene is TRBJ2-3, the V gene TRBV27, with 8 bases lining up with TRBD1. The germline V gene has CDR1 MNHEY and CDR2 SMNVEV (reference sequence). V was pared by 0 bases and J by 0 bases, with 2 bases of the junction left unmatched. There are 16 residues in the CDR3. In nucleotides, the CDR3 is TGTGCCAGCAGTTTATCCAACAGGGGGAGCACAGATACGCAGTATTTT. Protein sequence: CASSLSNRGSTDTQYF.

This chain links TRBV11-3 with TRBJ2-7; 8 bases are shared with TRBD1. Germline values: CDR1 SGHNT, CDR2 YENEEA. This CDR3 spans 12 amino acids. V lost 7 bases and J lost 7; bases outside the gene matches: 6. The CDR3 loop reads CASTGTGGEQYF. CDR3 DNA: TGTGCCAGCACCGGAACAGGGGGGGAGCAGTACTTC.

The chain joins TRBV11-3 to TRBJ1-1; 7 bases are a match to TRBD1. This CDR3 region has 14 residues. V shed 5 bases and J 1 base; nucleotides not matched to a gene: 4. From germline, CDR1 is SGHNT and CDR2 YENEEA. The CDR3 loop is CASSLWDRNTEAFF. The CDR3 nucleotides are TGTGCCAGCAGCCTTTGGGACAGGAACACTGAAGCTTTCTTT.

V and J are TRBV28 and TRBJ1-6; D gene ambiguous. Germline values: CDR1 MDHEN, CDR2 SYDVKM. The V gene lost 5 bases and the J gene lost 8 bases, with 4 bases spanning the gap. This CDR3 has 11 residues. The CDR3 nucleotides are TGTGCCAGCAGTCGTTATTCACCCCTCCACTTT. Translating it yields CASSRYSPLHF.

This chain joins TRBV7-3 and TRBJ2-1, with 14 bases aligning to TRBD2. V lost 2 bases and J lost 9; bases outside the gene matches: 0. This CDR3 is built from 14 residues. Germline CDR1 and CDR2: SGHTA and FQGTGA. The CDR3 loop reads CASSLGLAGGEQFF. CDR3 DNA: TGTGCCAGCAGCTTAGGACTAGCGGGGGGTGAGCAGTTCTTC. The whole variable domain, remainder taken from reference TRBV7-3 and TRBJ2-1, is GAGVSQTPSNKVTEKGKYVELRCDPISGHTALYWYRQSLGQGPEFLIYFQGTGAADDSGLPNDRFFAVRPEGSVSTLKIQRTERGDSAVYLCASSLGLAGGEQFFGPGTRLTVL.

This chain links TRBV28 with TRBJ2-5, with 8 bases lining up with TRBD1. The V gene's germline CDR1 is MDHEN and CDR2 SYDVKM. This CDR3 is 14 amino acids long. J lost 5 bases, V lost 4 bases, and 6 bases had no gene match. CDR3 protein: CASSSTGGDETQYF. In DNA, the CDR3 is TGTGCCAGCAGTTCTACAGGGGGTGATGAGACCCAGTACTTC.

This sequence joins TRBV7-2 and TRBJ1-1; TRBD1 might be the D (5 bases). The CDR3 contains 12 residues. The germline gives CDR1 SGHTA, CDR2 FQGNSA. V was pared by 5 bases and J by 11 bases, with 15 bases between. CDR3 DNA sequence: TGTGCCAGCAGCCCGGCGGGGGTGGGGGCTTTCTTT. Translation: CASSPAGVGAFF.

The genes are TRBV12-5 and TRBJ2-3, with D tentatively TRBD2 (7 bases). The CDR3 consists of 16 residues. Germline loops: CDR1 LGHNT, CDR2 FRNRAP. V gave up 1 base and J gave up 8 bases, with 19 bases separating them. This CDR3 reads CASGLGAGAMSTTQYF. CDR3 bases: TGTGCTAGTGGTTTGGGGGCGGGGGCGATGTCGACTACGCAGTATTTT.

This chain joins TRBV2 and TRBJ1-6; D may be TRBD1 (5 bases). The germline V gene has CDR1 SNHLY and CDR2 FYNNEI. V shed 6 bases and J shed 0 bases, with 12 bases lying between them. This CDR3 has 16 amino acids. This CDR3 reads CASSEQESSYNSPLHF. In DNA form, the CDR3 reads TGTGCCAGCAGCGAACAGGAAAGCTCCTATAATTCACCCCTCCACTTT.

The chain joins TRBV27 to TRBJ2-1; 10 bases are a match to TRBD2. The germline CDR1 and CDR2 sequences are MNHEY and SMNVEV (reference sequence). Germline trimming cut 3 bases from V and 9 bases from J; bases unmatched to any gene: 5. The CDR3 is 14 residues long. The chain's CDR3 is CASSLSGGAVEQFF. The CDR3 coding sequence is TGTGCCAGCAGTTTGAGCGGGGGGGCTGTTGAGCAGTTCTTC.

V gene TRBV9 combines with J gene TRBJ2-4, with 8 bases aligning to TRBD1. CDR3 length: 14 residues. Germline V CDR1 and CDR2: SGDLS, YYNGEE. J was trimmed by 6 bases and V by 1 base; bases with no gene match: 3. CDR3 protein: CASSVSGQGNIQYF. The CDR3 DNA reads TGTGCCAGCAGCGTATCAGGACAGGGAAACATTCAGTACTTC. The variable domain in full, completed from reference TRBV9 and TRBJ2-4, reads DSGVTQTPKHLITATGQRVTLRCSPRSGDLSVYWYQQSLDQGLQFLIQYYNGEERAKGNILERFSAQQFPDLHSELNLSSLELGDSALYFCASSVSGQGNIQYFGAGTRLSVL.

In the case of this clone: The sample contains more than one DNA sequence encoding this CDR3. The chain combines TRBV7-2 with TRBJ2-7; D possibly corresponds to TRBD1 (5 bases). CDR3 length equals 14 residues. Germline CDR1 and CDR2: SGHTA and FQGNSA. V was clipped by 1 base and J by 4 bases, with 11 bases between them. This CDR3 is CASSLGQGGYEQYF. The CDR3 bases are TGTGCCAGCAGCTTAGGCCAGGGCGGATACGAGCAGTACTTC. Full variable domain (rest looked up from reference TRBV7-2 and TRBJ2-7): GAGVSQSPSNKVTEKGKDVELRCDPISGHTALYWYRQSLGQGLEFLIYFQGNSAPDKSGLPSDRFSAERTGGSVSTLTIQRTQQEDSAVYLCASSLGQGGYEQYFGPGTRLTVT.

The gene calls are TRBV5-1 and TRBJ1-1; possibly TRBD1 for D (5 bases). This CDR3 has 15 residues. Trimming shortened V by 4 bases and J by 0 bases, and 13 bases separated the two germline ends. CDR1 is SGHRS and CDR2 is YFSETQ in the germline V gene. This CDR3 is CASSPRQTVNTEAFF. DNA of the CDR3: TGCGCCAGCAGCCCGAGACAGACAGTGAACACTGAAGCTTTCTTT. The variable domain in full, with the rest retrieved from reference TRBV5-1 and TRBJ1-1, is KAGVTQTPRYLIKTRGQQVTLSCSPISGHRSVSWYQQTPGQGLQFLFEYFSETQRNKGNFPGRFSGRQFSNSRSEMNVSTLELGDSALYLCASSPRQTVNTEAFFGQGTRLTVV.

The rearrangement joins TRBV29-1 to TRBJ1-2; no definite D call. V lost 0 bases to trimming and J lost 4 bases, with 9 bases between them. The CDR3 length is 13 residues. CDR1 is SQVTM and CDR2 is ANQGSEA in the germline V gene. In nucleotides, the CDR3 is TGCAGCGTTGAAGACCAGGCACCCTATGGCTACACCTTC. Translated: CSVEDQAPYGYTF.

The chain employs TRBV24-1 and TRBJ2-5, with TRBD1 matching over 8 bases. The germline V gene has CDR1 KGHDR and CDR2 SFDVKD. The CDR3 runs to 15 residues. After removal of 1 base from V and 5 bases from J, the junction contained 5 bases not matched to a gene. Here the CDR3 reads CATSDFPGGGETQYF. The CDR3 nucleotides are TGTGCCACCAGTGATTTCCCAGGGGGCGGGGAGACCCAGTACTTC.

This chain uses TRBV6-2 or TRBV6-3 with TRBJ1-1; D gene uncertain. This CDR3 is 14 amino acids long. Germline lookup yields CDR1 MNHEY and CDR2 SVGEGT. Trimming shortened V by 4 bases and J by 4 bases, and 13 bases separated the two germline ends. CDR3 nucleotides: TGTGCCAGCAGTTTGTACGGAGACGGCACTGAAGCTTTCTTT. This codes for CASSLYGDGTEAFF.

The chain recombines TRBV10-1 with TRBJ2-1, with D perhaps TRBD2 (6 bases). The CDR3 runs to 12 residues. Germline CDR1 and CDR2: WNHNN and SYGVQD (reference sequence). V was clipped by 4 bases and J by 7 bases, with 8 bases between them. The CDR3 DNA is TGCGCCAGCAGTGTGGGGGGAAATGAGCAGTTCTTC. Translated, it gives CASSVGGNEQFF.

V and J are TRBV9 and TRBJ2-1; 13 nucleotides agree with TRBD2. This CDR3 is built from 16 residues. Germline CDR1 reads SGDLS; CDR2 reads YYNGEE. With 3 bases clipped from V and 2 bases from J, the junction kept 2 bases outside the gene matches. CDR3 coding DNA: TGTGCCAGCAGCGAAGGGACTAGCGGGGCCTACAATGAGCAGTTCTTC. Amino acid sequence: CASSEGTSGAYNEQFF.

The chain is built from TRBV12-3 or TRBV12-4 and TRBJ1-1; D gene ambiguous. This CDR3 is 13 amino acids long. The V and J ends lost 6 bases and 1 base respectively, with 9 bases between them. CDR3 protein: CASRLSTNTEAFF. CDR3 bases: TGTGCCAGCAGGCTAAGCACGAACACTGAAGCTTTCTTT.

This chain connects TRBV4-3 to TRBJ2-3; 11 positions match TRBD2. Germline V gene lookup returns CDR1 LGHNA and CDR2 YSLEER. J gave up 5 bases and V 4 bases, and 2 bases lay outside the gene matches. The CDR3 runs to 14 residues. The CDR3 DNA reads TGCGCCAGCAGCCCTAGCGGGGGGCGAGATACGCAGTATTTT. Translating it yields CASSPSGGRDTQYF.

The chain carries TRBV5-1 and TRBJ1-1; tentatively, D is TRBD1 (5 bases). The CDR3 runs to 14 residues. V was shortened by 4 bases and J by 0 bases, with 10 bases between the two germline ends. The germline gives CDR1 SGHRS, CDR2 YFSETQ. CDR3 residues: CASSEQVMNTEAFF. In DNA form, the CDR3 reads TGCGCCAGCAGCGAACAGGTTATGAACACTGAAGCTTTCTTT. Based on the CDR3 plus reference TRBV5-1 and TRBJ1-1, the full variable domain is KAGVTQTPRYLIKTRGQQVTLSCSPISGHRSVSWYQQTPGQGLQFLFEYFSETQRNKGNFPGRFSGRQFSNSRSEMNVSTLELGDSALYLCASSEQVMNTEAFFGQGTRLTVV.

The chain employs TRBV24-1 and TRBJ2-5; D not resolved. Trimming shortened V by 2 bases and J by 0 bases, and 9 bases separated the two germline ends. Germline V gives CDR1 KGHDR, CDR2 SFDVKD. This CDR3 is built from 15 residues. CDR3 region: CATSDSSLYQETQYF. The CDR3 nucleotides are TGTGCCACCAGTGATTCTTCCCTATACCAAGAGACCCAGTACTTC.

V is TRBV5-4 and J is TRBJ2-5; tentatively, D is TRBD2 (5 bases). V dropped 0 bases and J dropped 2 bases, with 8 bases sitting between them. Per germline, CDR1 SGHNT and CDR2 YYREEE (reference sequence). CDR3 length: 14 amino acids. The CDR3, as DNA: TGTGCCAGCAGCTTGGAGAGCGGACAAGAGACCCAGTACTTC. As protein: CASSLESGQETQYF.

The CDR3 DNA reads as TGTGCCAGCAGTCGACAGGGGCAACACAATGAGCAGTTCTTC. Translating it yields CASSRQGQHNEQFF. The gene calls are TRBV27 and TRBJ2-1, with 8 bases lining up with TRBD1. The V and J ends lost 5 bases and 5 bases, in that order; junction bases with no gene match: 5. Germline V gives CDR1 MNHEY, CDR2 SMNVEV (reference sequence). There are 14 residues in the CDR3.

This chain links TRBV24-1 with TRBJ2-1; no firm D call. Germline-derived CDR1 and CDR2 are KGHDR and SFDVKD. V was pared by 3 bases and J by 2 bases, with 16 bases between. This CDR3 is 17 amino acids long. Written as DNA, the CDR3 is TGTGCCACCAGTGATCCCCCTTCAAGCGAAGCCTACAATGAGCAGTTCTTC. Protein sequence: CATSDPPSSEAYNEQFF.

Notes on this clone: One end of the junction does not line up with germline, which may come from a read error. The chain uses TRBV6-6 and TRBJ1-4, with a weak D call TRBD1 (5 bases). CDR3 length: 13 amino acids. Germline V CDR1 and CDR2: MNHNY, SVGAGI (reference sequence). This CDR3 is CASSQGSNEKLFF. For the CDR3, the DNA is TGTGCCAGCTCCCAGGGTTCTAACGAAAAACTGTTTTTT.

The chain has TRBV3-1 (or the pseudogene TRBV3-2) and TRBJ1-1; 7 positions agree with TRBD1. The J segment lost 5 bases and the V segment lost 2 bases, leaving 5 bases of the junction unmatched. The CDR3 runs to 14 residues. CDR1 LGHDT and CDR2 YNNKEL come from the germline V gene (reference sequence). The CDR3 protein is CASSQTQGKTEAFF. Written as DNA, the CDR3 is TGTGCCAGCAGCCAAACACAGGGGAAGACTGAAGCTTTCTTT.

V usage is TRBV6-6 and J usage is TRBJ1-6; the D is unclear. Germline CDR1 and CDR2: MNHNY and SVGAGI (reference sequence). There are 16 residues in the CDR3. V was trimmed by 3 bases and J by 9 bases, leaving 18 bases between them. This CDR3 reads CASSYAPDFAGSPLHF. For the CDR3, the DNA is TGTGCCAGCAGTTATGCCCCGGACTTTGCGGGTTCACCCCTCCACTTT.